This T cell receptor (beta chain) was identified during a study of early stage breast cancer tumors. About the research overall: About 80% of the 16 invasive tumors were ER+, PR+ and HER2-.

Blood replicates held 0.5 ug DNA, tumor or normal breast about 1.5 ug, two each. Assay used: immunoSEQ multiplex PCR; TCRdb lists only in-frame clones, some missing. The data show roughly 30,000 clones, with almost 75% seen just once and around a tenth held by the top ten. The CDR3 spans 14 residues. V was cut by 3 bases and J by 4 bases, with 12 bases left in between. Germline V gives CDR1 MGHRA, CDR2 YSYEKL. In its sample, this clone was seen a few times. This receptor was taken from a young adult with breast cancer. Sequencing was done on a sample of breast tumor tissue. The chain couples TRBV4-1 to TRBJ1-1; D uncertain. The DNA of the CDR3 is TGCGCCAGCAGCCAGGTTAGTCAAGGCACTGAAGCTTTCTTT. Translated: CASSQVSQGTEAFF.